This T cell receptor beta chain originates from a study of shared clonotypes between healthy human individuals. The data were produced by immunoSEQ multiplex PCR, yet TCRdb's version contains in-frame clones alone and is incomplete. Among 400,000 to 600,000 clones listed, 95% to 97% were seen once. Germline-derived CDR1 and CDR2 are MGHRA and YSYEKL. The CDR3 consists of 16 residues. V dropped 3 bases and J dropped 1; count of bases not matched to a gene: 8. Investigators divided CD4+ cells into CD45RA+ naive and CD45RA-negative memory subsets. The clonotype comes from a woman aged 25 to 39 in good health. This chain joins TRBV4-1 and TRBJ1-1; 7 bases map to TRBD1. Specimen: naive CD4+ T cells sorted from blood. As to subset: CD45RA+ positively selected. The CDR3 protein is CASSHNPGQSNTEAFF. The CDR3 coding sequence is TGCGCCAGCAGCCACAACCCGGGACAGTCGAACACTGAAGCTTTCTTT.